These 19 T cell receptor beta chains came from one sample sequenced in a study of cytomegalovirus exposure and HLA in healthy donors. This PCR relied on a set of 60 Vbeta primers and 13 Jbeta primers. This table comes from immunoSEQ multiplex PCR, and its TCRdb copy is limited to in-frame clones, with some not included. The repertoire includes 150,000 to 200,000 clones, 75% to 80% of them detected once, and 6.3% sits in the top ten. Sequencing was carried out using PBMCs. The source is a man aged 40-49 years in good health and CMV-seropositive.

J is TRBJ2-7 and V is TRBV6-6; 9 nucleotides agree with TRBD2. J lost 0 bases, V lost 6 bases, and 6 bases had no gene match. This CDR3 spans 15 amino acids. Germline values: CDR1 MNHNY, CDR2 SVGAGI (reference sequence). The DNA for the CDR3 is TGTGCCAGCAGGGATAGCGGGAGCGTCTCCTACGAGCAGTACTTC. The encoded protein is CASRDSGSVSYEQYF.

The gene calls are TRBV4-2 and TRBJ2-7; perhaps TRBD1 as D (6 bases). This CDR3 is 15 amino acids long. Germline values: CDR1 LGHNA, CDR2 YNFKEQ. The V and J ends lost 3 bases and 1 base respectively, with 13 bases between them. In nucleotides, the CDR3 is TGTGCCAGCAGCCAGACAGGAGAACGGTCCTACGAGCAGTACTTC. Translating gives CASSQTGERSYEQYF.

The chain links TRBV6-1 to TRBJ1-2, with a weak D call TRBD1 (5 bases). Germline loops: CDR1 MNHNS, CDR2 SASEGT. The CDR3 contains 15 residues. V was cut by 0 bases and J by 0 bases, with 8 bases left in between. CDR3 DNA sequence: TGTGCCAGCAGTGAAGCGGGGCCAGCTAACTATGGCTACACCTTC. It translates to CASSEAGPANYGYTF.

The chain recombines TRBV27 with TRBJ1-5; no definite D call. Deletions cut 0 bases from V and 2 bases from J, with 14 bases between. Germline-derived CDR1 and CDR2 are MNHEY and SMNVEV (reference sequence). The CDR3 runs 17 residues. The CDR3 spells CASSLSILTTGNQPQHF. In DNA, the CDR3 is TGTGCCAGCAGTTTATCTATACTTACGACTGGCAATCAGCCCCAGCATTTT.

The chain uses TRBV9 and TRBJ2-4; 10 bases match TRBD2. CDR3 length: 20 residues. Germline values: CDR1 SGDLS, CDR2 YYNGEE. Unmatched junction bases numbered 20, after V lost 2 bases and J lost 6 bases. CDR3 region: CASSVSTSGYASGFGNIQYF. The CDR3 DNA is TGTGCCAGCAGCGTCTCGACTAGCGGGTACGCTAGCGGGTTCGGAAACATTCAGTACTTC. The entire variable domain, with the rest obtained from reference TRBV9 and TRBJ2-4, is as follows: DSGVTQTPKHLITATGQRVTLRCSPRSGDLSVYWYQQSLDQGLQFLIQYYNGEERAKGNILERFSAQQFPDLHSELNLSSLELGDSALYFCASSVSTSGYASGFGNIQYFGAGTRLSVL.

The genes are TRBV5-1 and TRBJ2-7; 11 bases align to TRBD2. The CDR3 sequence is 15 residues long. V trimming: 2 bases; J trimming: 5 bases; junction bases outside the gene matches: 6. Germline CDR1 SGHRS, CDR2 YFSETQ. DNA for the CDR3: TGCGCCAGCAGCTTATCCCTAGCGGGAGGCAACGAGCAGTACTTC. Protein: CASSLSLAGGNEQYF.

The CDR3 DNA reads as TGTGCCAGCAGCTCCGGACAGGGGCGCGATAAGCCCCAGCATTTT. Protein sequence: CASSSGQGRDKPQHF. The rearrangement joins TRBV7-8 to TRBJ1-5, with 9 bases fitting TRBD1. The V segment lost 4 bases and the J segment 8 bases; nucleotides outside the gene matches: 9. This CDR3 spans 15 amino acids. The germline gives CDR1 SGHVS, CDR2 FQNEAQ. Based on the CDR3 plus reference TRBV7-8 and TRBJ1-5, the full variable domain is GAGVSQSPRYKVAKRGQDVALRCDPISGHVSLFWYQQALGQGPEFLTYFQNEAQLDKSGLPSDRFFAERPEGSVSTLKIQRTQQEDSAVYLCASSSGQGRDKPQHFGDGTRLSIL.

This chain's CDR3 is CASSQGSREAKMRRRLFF. CDR3 DNA sequence: TGCGCCAGCAGCCAAGGGTCGAGGGAGGCCAAAATGCGGAGGCGACTGTTTTTT. The chain has TRBV4-1 and TRBJ1-4; D not resolved. Trimming took off 1 base at V and 13 bases at J, with 28 bases between the two ends. Germline V gene sequence: CDR1 MGHRA, CDR2 YSYEKL. The CDR3 sequence is 18 residues long.

CDR3 nucleotides: TGTGCCAGCAGCTTCAGGGACAGGGGATACACAGATACGCAGTATTTT. This sequence encodes CASSFRDRGYTDTQYF. V is TRBV9 and J is TRBJ2-3, with 10 bases matching TRBD1. The CDR3 is made up of 16 amino acids. Trimming removed 4 bases from V and 2 bases from J; junction bases left unmatched: 7. Germline assignment: CDR1 SGDLS and CDR2 YYNGEE.

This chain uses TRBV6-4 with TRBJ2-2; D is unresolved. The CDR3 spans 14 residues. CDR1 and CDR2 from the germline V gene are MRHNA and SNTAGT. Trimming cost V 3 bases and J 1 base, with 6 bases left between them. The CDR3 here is CASSESRNTGELFF. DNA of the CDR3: TGTGCCAGCAGTGAGAGTCGGAACACCGGGGAGCTGTTTTTT.

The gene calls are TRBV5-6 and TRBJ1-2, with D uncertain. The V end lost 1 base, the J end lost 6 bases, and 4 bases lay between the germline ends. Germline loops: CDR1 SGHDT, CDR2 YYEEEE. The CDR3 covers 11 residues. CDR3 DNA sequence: TGTGCCAGCAGCTTGTCAAATGGCTACACCTTC. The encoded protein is CASSLSNGYTF.

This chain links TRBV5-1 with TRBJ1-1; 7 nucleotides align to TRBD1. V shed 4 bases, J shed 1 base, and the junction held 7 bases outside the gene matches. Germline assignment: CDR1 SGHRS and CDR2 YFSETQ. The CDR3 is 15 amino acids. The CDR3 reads CASSGGQVGNTEAFF. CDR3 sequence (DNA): TGCGCCAGCAGCGGCGGACAGGTCGGGAACACTGAAGCTTTCTTT.

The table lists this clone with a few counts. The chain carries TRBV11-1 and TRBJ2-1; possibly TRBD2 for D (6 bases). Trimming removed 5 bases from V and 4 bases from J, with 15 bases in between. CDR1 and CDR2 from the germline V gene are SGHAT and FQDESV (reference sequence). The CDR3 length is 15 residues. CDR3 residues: CASSPWDSDYNEQFF. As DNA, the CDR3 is TGTGCCAGCAGCCCCTGGGACTCTGATTACAATGAGCAGTTCTTC. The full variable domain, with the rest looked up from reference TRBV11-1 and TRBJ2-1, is EAEVAQSPRYKITEKSQAVAFWCDPISGHATLYWYRQILGQGPELLVQFQDESVVDDSQLPKDRFSAERLKGVDSTLKIQPAELGDSAMYLCASSPWDSDYNEQFFGPGTRLTVL.

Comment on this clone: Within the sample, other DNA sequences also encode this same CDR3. As DNA, the CDR3 is TGCGCCAGCAGCTTGGTTCTAGCGGGAGGCGAGCAGTACTTC. Encoded protein: CASSLVLAGGEQYF. The rearrangement uses TRBV5-1 and TRBJ2-7, with TRBD2 matching over 11 bases. V shed 0 bases and J 6 bases; nucleotides not matched to a gene: 2. CDR1 is SGHRS and CDR2 is YFSETQ in the germline V gene. The CDR3 covers 14 residues.

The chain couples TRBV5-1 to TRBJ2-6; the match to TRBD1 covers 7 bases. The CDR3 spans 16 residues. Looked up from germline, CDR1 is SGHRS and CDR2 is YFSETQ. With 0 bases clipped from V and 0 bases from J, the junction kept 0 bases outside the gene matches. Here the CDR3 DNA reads TGCGCCAGCAGCTTGGGGACAGGCTCTGGGGCCAACGTCCTGACTTTC. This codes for CASSLGTGSGANVLTF.

The CDR3 DNA is TGTGCCAGCAGTTTACCCCTCTGGACTAGCGGGAGATCAGAAGATACGCAGTATTTT. Protein sequence: CASSLPLWTSGRSEDTQYF. The chain recombines TRBV28 with TRBJ2-3; 13 bases fit TRBD2. The ends lost 2 bases at V and 5 bases at J; junction bases unmatched: 13. Germline loops: CDR1 MDHEN, CDR2 SYDVKM. This CDR3 region has 19 residues.

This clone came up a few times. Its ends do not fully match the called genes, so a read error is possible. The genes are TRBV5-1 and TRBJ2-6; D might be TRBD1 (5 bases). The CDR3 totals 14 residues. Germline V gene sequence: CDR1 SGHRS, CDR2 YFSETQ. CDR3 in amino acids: CASSSLSGANGLTF. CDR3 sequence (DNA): TGCGCCAGCAGCTCCCTCTCTGGGGCCAACGGCCTGACTTTC.

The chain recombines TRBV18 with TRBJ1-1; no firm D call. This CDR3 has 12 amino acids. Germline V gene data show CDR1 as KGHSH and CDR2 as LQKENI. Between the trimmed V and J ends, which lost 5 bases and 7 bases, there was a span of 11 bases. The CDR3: CASSGKGDEAFF. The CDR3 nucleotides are TGTGCCAGCTCAGGAAAAGGAGATGAAGCTTTCTTT.

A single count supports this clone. The CDR3 DNA sequence: TGTGCCAGCAGCCCCCGGGTGGGGGGGACCGGGGAGCTGTTTTTT. This encodes CASSPRVGGTGELFF. The chain has TRBV9 and TRBJ2-2, with 7 bases identical to TRBD2. Germline V gene sequence: CDR1 SGDLS, CDR2 YYNGEE. There are 15 residues in the CDR3. V trimming: 4 bases; J trimming: 5 bases; junction bases outside the gene matches: 8. The whole variable domain, filled in from reference TRBV9 and TRBJ2-2, reads DSGVTQTPKHLITATGQRVTLRCSPRSGDLSVYWYQQSLDQGLQFLIQYYNGEERAKGNILERFSAQQFPDLHSELNLSSLELGDSALYFCASSPRVGGTGELFFGEGSRLTVL.